Sequencing of this TCR beta chain was carried out in a study of blood T cells in healthy people across ages (dated by TCRdb to the mid-2010s). Notes on the research overall: In model experiments, template switching captured about one uniquely barcoded TCR beta cDNA molecule for every two T cells. Age-related changes in TCR beta repertoire diversity were measured in the study by deep sequencing normalized with unique cDNA molecular identifiers. Donors of different ages were randomly distributed across sequencing lanes to avoid experimental bias. The donors were split into four age groups: young (average around 15 years), middle-aged (roughly 42), aged (over 55) and long-lived (roughly 80). Using the same blood draw, the study looked at two additional independent replicas of 1 million unique cDNA reads for two donors, one aged 18 to 29 and the other aged 80 or older.

The method was 5' RACE. Sequencing used an Illumina HiSeq 2500. A second PCR of roughly 6 to 11 cycles was run with a J-beta primer mix and a sample-barcoded 5' primer. A template-switch 5' adaptor carrying 12 random nucleotides introduced a unique molecular identifier onto each TCR beta cDNA molecule. Each sample yielded at least 2.5 million CDR3-containing paired-end reads. All of the RNA was converted into first-strand cDNA using the Mint cDNA synthesis kit, with a TRBC-specific oligonucleotide serving as the primer. Following uracil-DNA glycosylase treatment, a first 18-cycle PCR with universal primers M1SS and BC2_uni_R was performed on all cDNA. The study's own analysis went as follows. Each sample was normalized by randomly selecting 1 million high-quality reads, each carrying a distinct molecular identifier. Instead of being binned into consensus sequences, reads that shared molecular identifiers were thrown out. MiTCR, run with a Q25 quality threshold and the strictest error-elimination algorithm, handled CDR3 identification, clonotype clustering and error correction. A nonparametric unseen species model with Euler transformation was used to estimate a lower bound on total TCR beta diversity. TCRdb reprocessed the public reads (quality trimming at Q25 with fastp, clone calling with MiXCR) and kept in-frame beta chains. Rows matching on CDR3 protein sequence are summarized as one entry with the most common DNA and genes. The V and J calls reflect TCRdb's pipeline rather than the authors' work. Recorded for this sample are 720,000 or so distinct CDR3 sequences; over 40% of them occurred a single time. The ten largest clonotypes hold about 30% of the sample.

Only a few counts were recorded for this clonotype. Its antigen is not yet known. No much larger clonotype is one base removed from it; base qualities were not supplied. General study outcomes and caveats: The percentage of naive T cells measured by flow cytometry correlated strongly with observed TCR beta diversity. The CMV infection status of donors was not known, potentially confounding age-related changes in expanded clonotypes. Estimates of total diversity from one million sequenced T cells were regarded as lower bounds and underestimates. Observed TCR beta diversity per million T cells fell roughly linearly with age, and a significant reduction was already apparent by age roughly 40. Compared with the aged group, the long-lived group had more naive CD4+ T cells, fewer expanded clones and increased TCR diversity, suggesting age selection. Bulk unsorted PBMC profiling prevented conclusive comparison of naive and antigen-experienced compartments.

Including cysteine and phenylalanine, the CDR3 has 14 amino acids. The retained sequence is limited to the CDR3, 42 bases, with the frame set at the first base. In the germline V gene (reference sequence), CDR1 corresponds to LGHDT and CDR2 to YNNKEL. Trimming at the junction amounts to 2 bases on V and 0 bases on J, and the germline ends lie 8 bases apart. Donors were 39 systemically healthy Caucasian individuals from Russia aged roughly 6 to 90 years. Ten milliliters of peripheral blood were drawn from each donor into EDTA-treated Vacutainer tubes. PBMCs were isolated by Ficoll-Paque density-gradient centrifugation, with at least 6.5 million obtained per sample. Trizol reagent was used to extract total RNA from PBMCs, with at least 5 micrograms per sample. For every donor, flow cytometry on a PBMC aliquot measured the percentage of naive CD45RAhigh/CD27high T cells.

Material for sequencing was blood. The chain was built from TRBV3-1 and TRBJ2-7; the best D guess is TRBD1, with 5 bases matching. The source of this sequence is a man of 80 years or more in good health. The CDR3 region has the sequence CASSQTTGSYEQYF. Here is the DNA: TGTGCCAGCAGCCAAACTACAGGCTCCTACGAGCAGTACTTC.